This is a list of T cell receptor beta chains from one sample in a study of T-cell memory formation after mild COVID-19. MiXCR, run by TCRdb on the 5' RACE reads, gives a single entry per CDR3 protein. The data contain about 250,000 distinct CDR3 sequences, approximately 15% of them singletons. Source material: PBMCs or a T cell subset sorted from them (not recorded which). These receptors were taken from an adult woman who had mild COVID-19 (a few samples of this study predate the infection). Cell type and time point are not known. Each CDR3 is given with its conserved first and last residue. The D gene is left open where the match is weak. Clone size is stated in some rows and not others, as once, few, many or a class when expanded.

>TRBV12-5|TRBJ2-1|TRBD2|few
TGTGCTAGTGGCCGAGAGCGAGCGGGAGTTGAGCAGTTCTTC
CASGRERAGVEQFF
>TRBV20-1|TRBJ1-6|TRBD1|few
TGCAGTGCCGCGGGACAGGGGGCCGGGAATTCACCCCTCCACTTT
CSAAGQGAGNSPLHF
>TRBV20-1|TRBJ2-4|.|.
TGCAGTGCTAGGTCTAGTCCGACAGCCAAAAACATTCAGTACTTC
CSARSSPTAKNIQYF
>TRBV2|TRBJ2-1|.|many
TGTGCCAGCAGTGCAAGGAGAGGGCCGAGTAATGAGCAGTTCTTC
CASSARRGPSNEQFF
>TRBV29-1|TRBJ2-7|.|once
TGCAGCGTTGGAGAACGGCGCTACGAGCAGTACTTC
CSVGERRYEQYF
>TRBV5-1|TRBJ2-3|TRBD2|few
TGCGCCAGCAGCTTGGGGACTAGCGGAGGGAGGGATACGCAGTATTTT
CASSLGTSGGRDTQYF
>TRBV27|TRBJ2-1|.|few
TGTGCCAGCAGTTTATCCTCTCCCTACAATGAGCAGTTCTTC
CASSLSSPYNEQFF
>TRBV4-2|TRBJ2-7|.|many
TGTGCCAGCAGCCAAGATCAGGGCTTAAGCTCCTACGAGCAGTACTTC
CASSQDQGLSSYEQYF
>TRBV7-2|TRBJ2-3|TRBD1|many
TGTGCCAGCAGCTTACATTCTGGGACAGTGGTGACAGATACGCAGTATTTT
CASSLHSGTVVTDTQYF
>TRBV3-1|TRBJ1-6|.|.
TGTGCCGCATCGGCGAGCGGGCGATCACCCCTCCACTTT
CAASASGRSPLHF
>TRBV7-9|TRBJ1-6|.|.
TGTGCCAGCAGCACACGACTTCTTTCGGACGATTCACCCCTCCACTTT
CASSTRLLSDDSPLHF
>TRBV20-1|TRBJ1-2|.|.
TGCAGTGCCCCCGACGGCTACACCTTC
CSAPDGYTF
>TRBV4-1|TRBJ1-2|.|few
TGCGCCAGCAGCCAAACAGAAACCAGAGGGGGCTACACCTTC
CASSQTETRGGYTF
>TRBV7-8|TRBJ1-1|.|few
TGTGCCAGCAGCTTAGGCCAGATTAACACTGAAGCTTTCTTT
CASSLGQINTEAFF
>TRBV7-9|TRBJ2-7|TRBD2|.
TGTGCCAGCACATCGGCGGGAGCGGATGAGCAGTACTTC
CASTSAGADEQYF
>TRBV24-1|TRBJ2-7|.|.
TGTGCCACCAGTGATGGCCGGGCTACGGGGATAGCCTACGAGCAGTACTTC
CATSDGRATGIAYEQYF
>TRBV12-3/TRBV12-4|TRBJ1-5|.|.
TGTGCCAGCAGTTCCGTAGCCCAAAATCAGCCCCAGCATTTT
CASSSVAQNQPQHF
>TRBV2|TRBJ1-4|TRBD1|.
TGTGCCAGCAGAGTACAGGGGTCAGGGGAAAAACTGTTTTTT
CASRVQGSGEKLFF
>TRBV7-9|TRBJ2-7|.|few
TGTGCCAGCAGCTTAACGACGGCTGGCGAGCAGTACTTC
CASSLTTAGEQYF
>TRBV4-1|TRBJ1-4|TRBD1|many
TGCGCCAGCAGCCGACCGAGCCTCGGACAGGGGGAAAAACTGTTTTTT
CASSRPSLGQGEKLFF
>TRBV20-1|TRBJ2-3|.|.
TGCAGTGCTAGTACGGGCGCAGATACGCAGTATTTT
CSASTGADTQYF
>TRBV5-5|TRBJ1-5|.|many
TGTGCCAGCAGCTTTTCGACACAGGGTCAGCCCCAGCATTTT
CASSFSTQGQPQHF
>TRBV5-5|TRBJ1-5|.|few
TGTGCCAGCAGCTTGTGGCAGGGGAGCAATCAGCCCCAGCATTTT
CASSLWQGSNQPQHF
>TRBV29-1|TRBJ2-3|TRBD2|few
TGCAGCGTTGGGGAGACTAGCGGGATGCCAGATACGCAGTATTTT
CSVGETSGMPDTQYF
>TRBV12-3/TRBV12-4|TRBJ1-6|.|.
TGTGCCAGCAGTTTAGGCGCAGGCAATTCACCCCTCCACTTT
CASSLGAGNSPLHF
>TRBV20-1|TRBJ1-1|TRBD1|.
TGCAGTGCTAGGAACCGGGACAGCCGATTGAACACTGAAGCTTTCTTT
CSARNRDSRLNTEAFF
>TRBV5-1|TRBJ2-1|TRBD2|many
TGCGCCAGCAGTACGGGGAACACTAGCGGGAGGAAGGAGCAGTTCTTC
CASSTGNTSGRKEQFF
>TRBV4-2|TRBJ2-7|.|few
TGTGCCAGCAGCCAATTACGGGACTCCTACGAGCAGTACTTC
CASSQLRDSYEQYF
>TRBV7-2|TRBJ2-7|.|.
TGTGCCAGCAGCCGGGGGGCTAGCGGTTACGAGCAGTACTTC
CASSRGASGYEQYF
>TRBV24-1|TRBJ2-7|TRBD1|many
TGTGCCACCGCGGGACAGGGGGGAACCGAGCAGTACTTC
CATAGQGGTEQYF
>TRBV10-2|TRBJ1-5|.|.
TGCGCCAGCAGGGGGGTTGGGATTCAGCCCCAGCATTTT
CASRGVGIQPQHF
>TRBV20-1|TRBJ2-7|.|many
TGCAGTGCCGGCCACAGGGCCGGAGCCGACGAGCAGTACTTC
CSAGHRAGADEQYF
>TRBV5-1|TRBJ2-3|.|.
TGCGCCAGCAGCTTGCAAACATTCACAGATACGCAGTATTTT
CASSLQTFTDTQYF
>TRBV5-1|TRBJ2-7|TRBD1|many
TGCGCCAGCAGCTCAACCGGGACAGGGTGGGAGCAGTACTTC
CASSSTGTGWEQYF
>TRBV20-1|TRBJ2-7|TRBD2|.
TGCAGTGCTACGAGGATAGCGGGAGGGTCCTACGAGCAGTACTTC
CSATRIAGGSYEQYF
>TRBV24-1|TRBJ2-2|.|.
TGTGCCACCAGTGATTCTGGCCTCACGAACACCGGGGAGCTGTTTTTT
CATSDSGLTNTGELFF
>TRBV4-3|TRBJ2-7|.|many
TGCGCCAGCAGCCTAGGGGGGACACCTAGCTACGAGCAGTACTTC
CASSLGGTPSYEQYF